The present T cell receptor beta chain was sequenced within a study of response to subunit inactivated influenza vaccine. Remarks on this clonotype: The missing conserved phenylalanine or tryptophan at the end of this CDR3 makes a read error likely. It is unclear where the CDR3 begins or ends on the DNA, so no DNA is shown, and the CDR3 is as TCRdb lists it.

Via MiXCR, TCRdb re-called the RT-PCR reads, giving one row per CDR3 protein. Seen here are about 570,000 distinct CDR3 sequences, 11% observed once, and the top ten hold 11%. This same sample was also taken into another study, of T cells expressing NK-cell markers. From that report: Researchers built TCR beta cDNA using 5'RACE template switching with UMIs. These same clonotypes (in a handful of donors) also led the CD3+CD56-NKG2C+ fraction.

The sample consisted of PBMCs from blood, taken on the day of vaccination. The TCR was taken from a man in his fifties or sixties who received an inactivated influenza vaccine.

The CDR3 loop is CASSSSFAWTVPGC. J is TRBJ1-1 and V is TRBV7-9; no DNA check was done on the table's D call, TRBD1. Germline V lookup: CDR1 SEHNR, CDR2 FQNEAQ (reference sequence). The CDR3 length is 14 residues, termini included.